Listed below are T cell receptor beta chains from one sample, sequenced in a study of cytomegalovirus exposure and HLA in healthy donors. Sequencing was performed with immunoSEQ multiplex PCR; in TCRdb, only in-frame clones are kept and a portion is missing. The repertoire holds more than 200,000 clones, approximately 81% seen once, with about 1.2% in the top ten. Material for sequencing was PBMCs. The receptors were gathered from a human donor in good health. CDR3s include the opening cysteine and the closing phenylalanine or tryptophan. A D gene is named only where the DNA matches it firmly. A clone size is listed for some rows: how often the clone was seen (once, few, many), or a class if it is expanded.

d_gene,j_gene,v_gene,abundance,CDR3aa,CDR3nt
TRBD1,TRBJ2-2,TRBV19,once,CAIRDRWAGELFF,TGTGCCATTAGGGACAGGTGGGCCGGGGAGCTGTTTTTT
TRBD1,TRBJ2-7,TRBV5-1,once,CASSLGQGPYEQYF,TGCGCCAGCAGCCTCGGACAGGGCCCCTACGAGCAGTACTTC
TRBD1,TRBJ1-2,TRBV7-2,few,CASSFVGGADGYTF,TGTGCCAGCAGCTTTGTAGGGGGCGCGGATGGCTACACCTTC
-,TRBJ1-1,TRBV28,few,CASWLGRGNNAFF,TGTGCCAGCTGGCTGGGTCGGGGGAACAATGCTTTCTTT
TRBD1,TRBJ1-4,TRBV5-1,-,CASSPGQGTEKLFF,TGCGCCAGCAGCCCCGGACAGGGAACTGAAAAACTGTTTTTT
-,TRBJ1-5,TRBV4-1,-,CASSHWSGDQPQHF,TGCGCCAGCAGCCATTGGTCAGGGGACCAGCCCCAGCATTTT
TRBD1,TRBJ1-4,TRBV6-1,-,CASSDPAGTGSDRLFF,TGTGCCAGCAGTGACCCTGCGGGGACAGGGTCAGATCGGCTGTTTTTT
TRBD2,TRBJ2-1,TRBV30,-,CAWSGPTTRRREVHEQFF,TGTGCCTGGAGTGGACCAACAACTAGAAGGCGGGAGGTCCATGAGCAGTTCTTC
-,TRBJ1-1,TRBV7-2,-,CASRQQMNTEAFF,TGTGCCAGCAGACAACAGATGAACACTGAAGCTTTCTTT
-,TRBJ2-1,TRBV28,-,CASSSIIPRYTQLYNEQFF,TGTGCCAGCAGTTCCATTATCCCCCGTTATACCCAACTCTACAATGAGCAGTTCTTC
TRBD2,TRBJ2-1,TRBV2,few,CASRPSGSYNEQFF,TGTGCCAGCAGGCCTAGCGGGAGCTACAATGAGCAGTTCTTC
-,TRBJ1-2,TRBV4-1,-,CASSQDIDYGYTF,TGCGCCAGCAGCCAAGACATAGACTATGGCTACACCTTC
TRBD2,TRBJ2-5,TRBV2,-,CASTRRLAERVTQYF,TGTGCCAGCACCCGCCGGCTAGCGGAGAGGGTGACCCAGTACTTC
-,TRBJ2-5,TRBV5-1,-,CASSLATGQETQYF,TGCGCCAGCAGCTTGGCAACCGGGCAAGAGACCCAGTACTTC
-,TRBJ1-1,TRBV21-1,-,CASSKAGGCGTEAFF,TGTGCCAGCAGCAAAGCGGGGGGTTGTGGCACTGAAGCTTTCTTT
-,TRBJ2-5,TRBV28,-,CASSSGLGEETQYF,TGTGCCAGCAGTTCCGGGTTAGGAGAAGAGACCCAGTACTTC